This TCR beta chain was sequenced in a study of vaccination and CD4 T cells after COVID-19. Study-wide background: Median time from COVID diagnosis to post-COVID sampling was 101 days (35 to 161).

Judged by abundance, this clonotype is medium-sized. Its antigen is currently unknown. The CDR3 has 15 amino acids. Germline CDR1 is MNHNS and CDR2 is SASEGT. Trimming took 3 bases from V and 0 from J, leaving 12 bases between them. The time point here: late sampling 161 to 241 days after vaccination in three convalescent patients. The treatment: approximately 9-day PBMC culture with coronavirus spike peptide pools or control peptides (ViraFEST assay). Sequenced with the Oncomine TCR Beta short-read assay was DNA taken from cultured CD4+ T cells. TCRdb itself ran the PCR reads through MiXCR, one entry per CDR3 protein. The sample includes roughly 20,000 distinct CDR3 sequences, around 50% of them seen just once.

This chain connects TRBV6-1 to TRBJ2-7, with unresolved D. This receptor was obtained from a human donor who had recovered from COVID-19. The input for sequencing was CD4+ T cells from blood, cultured in vitro, taken about 7 months after SARS-CoV-2 vaccination. CDR3 nucleotide sequence: TGTGCCAGCAGTGATAGGATCGCAGGCTCCTACGAGCAGTACTTC. Translating it yields CASSDRIAGSYEQYF.